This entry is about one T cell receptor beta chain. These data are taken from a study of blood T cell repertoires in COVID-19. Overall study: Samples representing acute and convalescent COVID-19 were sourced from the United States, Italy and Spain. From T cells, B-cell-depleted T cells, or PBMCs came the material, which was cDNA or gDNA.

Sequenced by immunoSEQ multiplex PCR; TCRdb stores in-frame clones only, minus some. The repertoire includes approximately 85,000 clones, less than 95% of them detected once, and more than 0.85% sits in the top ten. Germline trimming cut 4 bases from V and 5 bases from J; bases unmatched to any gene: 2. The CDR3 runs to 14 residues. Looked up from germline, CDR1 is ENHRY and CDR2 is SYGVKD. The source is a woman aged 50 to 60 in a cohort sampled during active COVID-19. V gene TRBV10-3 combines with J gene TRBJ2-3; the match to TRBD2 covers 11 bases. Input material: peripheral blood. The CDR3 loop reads CAISAGLAGDTQYF. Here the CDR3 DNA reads TGTGCCATCAGTGCCGGACTAGCGGGAGATACGCAGTATTTT.